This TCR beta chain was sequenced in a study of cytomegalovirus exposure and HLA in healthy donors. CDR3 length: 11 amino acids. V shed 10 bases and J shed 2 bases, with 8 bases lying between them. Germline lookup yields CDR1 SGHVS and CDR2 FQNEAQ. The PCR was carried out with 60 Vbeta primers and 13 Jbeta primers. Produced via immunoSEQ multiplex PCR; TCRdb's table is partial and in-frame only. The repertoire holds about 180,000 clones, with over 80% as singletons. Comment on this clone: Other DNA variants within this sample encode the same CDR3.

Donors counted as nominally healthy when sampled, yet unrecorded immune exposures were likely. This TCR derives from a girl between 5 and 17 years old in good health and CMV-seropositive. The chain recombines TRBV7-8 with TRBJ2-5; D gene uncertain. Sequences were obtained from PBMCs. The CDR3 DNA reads TGTGCCACAAGACTTCAAGAGACCCAGTACTTC. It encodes CATRLQETQYF.